A single sample is the source of the 2 T cell receptor beta chains below, sequenced in a study of monozygotic twins with inflammatory bowel disease. Using the 5' RACE reads, TCRdb records one entry per CDR3 protein without DNA. The sample table includes 120,000 to 150,000 distinct CDR3 sequences. What was sequenced was blood. These receptors were obtained from a human donor with ulcerative colitis or Crohn's disease, or a healthy co-twin of an affected twin (not recorded which).

The chain joins TRBV5-4 to TRBJ1-2; lacking DNA, the TRBD1 call made by TCRdb goes unchecked. The CDR3 totals 15 residues. The V gene's germline CDR1 is SGHNT and CDR2 YYREEE (reference sequence). This CDR3 is CASSLEGGRGYGYTF.

The V gene is TRBV7-2, the J gene TRBJ2-2; no DNA is available, so the TRBD2 call from TCRdb remains unchecked. Germline CDR1 and CDR2: SGHTA and FQGNSA. This CDR3 has 15 amino acids. Here the CDR3 reads CASSRWLRDTGELFF.